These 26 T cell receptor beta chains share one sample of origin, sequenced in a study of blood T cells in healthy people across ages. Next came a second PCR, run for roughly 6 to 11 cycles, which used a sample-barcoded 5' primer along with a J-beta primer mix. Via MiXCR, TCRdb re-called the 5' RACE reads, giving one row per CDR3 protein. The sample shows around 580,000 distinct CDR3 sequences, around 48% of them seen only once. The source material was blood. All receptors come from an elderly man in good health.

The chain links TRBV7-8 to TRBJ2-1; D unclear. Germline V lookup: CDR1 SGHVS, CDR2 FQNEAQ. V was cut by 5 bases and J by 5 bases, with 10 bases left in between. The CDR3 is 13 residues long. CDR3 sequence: CASSNRRDNEQFF. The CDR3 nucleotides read TGTGCCAGCAGCAACAGACGAGACAATGAGCAGTTCTTC.

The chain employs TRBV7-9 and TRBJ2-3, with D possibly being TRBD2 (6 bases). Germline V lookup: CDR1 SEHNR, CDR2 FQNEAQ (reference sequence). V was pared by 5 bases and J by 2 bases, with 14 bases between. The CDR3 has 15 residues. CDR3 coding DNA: TGTGCCAGCAGCAAATGGAGGGAAAACACAGATACGCAGTATTTT. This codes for CASSKWRENTDTQYF.

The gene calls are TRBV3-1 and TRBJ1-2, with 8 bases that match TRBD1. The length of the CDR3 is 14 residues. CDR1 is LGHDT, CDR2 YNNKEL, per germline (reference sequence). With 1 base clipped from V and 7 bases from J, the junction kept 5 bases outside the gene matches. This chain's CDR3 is CASSQGQGFCGYTF. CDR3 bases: TGTGCCAGCAGCCAAGGACAGGGGTTCTGTGGCTACACCTTC.

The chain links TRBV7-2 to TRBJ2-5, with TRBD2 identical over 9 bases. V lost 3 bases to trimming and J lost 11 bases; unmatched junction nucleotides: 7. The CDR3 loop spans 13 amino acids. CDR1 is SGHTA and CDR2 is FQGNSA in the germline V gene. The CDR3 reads CASSFSGGYEQYF. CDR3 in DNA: TGTGCCAGCAGCTTTAGCGGGGGATATGAGCAGTACTTC.

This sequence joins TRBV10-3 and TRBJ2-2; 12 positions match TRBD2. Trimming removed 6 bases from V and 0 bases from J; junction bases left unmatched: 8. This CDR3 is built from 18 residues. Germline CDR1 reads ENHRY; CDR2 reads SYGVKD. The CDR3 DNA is TGTGCCATCAGGGGCGGACTAGCGGGGTCAGCGAACACCGGGGAGCTGTTTTTT. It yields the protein CAIRGGLAGSANTGELFF.

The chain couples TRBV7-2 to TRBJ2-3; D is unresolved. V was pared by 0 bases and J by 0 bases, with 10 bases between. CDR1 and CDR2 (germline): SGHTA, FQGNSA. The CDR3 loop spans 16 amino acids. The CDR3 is CASSLALVRSTDTQYF. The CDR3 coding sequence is TGTGCCAGCAGCTTAGCCTTAGTAAGAAGCACAGATACGCAGTATTTT. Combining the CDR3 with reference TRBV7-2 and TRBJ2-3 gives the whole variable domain GAGVSQSPSNKVTEKGKDVELRCDPISGHTALYWYRQSLGQGLEFLIYFQGNSAPDKSGLPSDRFSAERTGGSVSTLTIQRTQQEDSAVYLCASSLALVRSTDTQYFGPGTRLTVL.

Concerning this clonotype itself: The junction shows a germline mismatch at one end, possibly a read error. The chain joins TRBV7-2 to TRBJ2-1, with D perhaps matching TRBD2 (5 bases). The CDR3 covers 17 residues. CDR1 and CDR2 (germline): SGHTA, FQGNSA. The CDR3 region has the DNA TGTGCCAGCAGCTTAGAAATAAGGGCGGGCTCCTACAATGGGCAGTTCTTC. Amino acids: CASSLEIRAGSYNGQFF.

CDR3 sequence (DNA): TGCAGCGTCGGGACAGGGTTGGGTCAGCCCCAGCATTTT. It encodes CSVGTGLGQPQHF. The V call is TRBV29-1, the J call TRBJ1-5; 9 bases are shared with TRBD1. The CDR3 length is 13 residues. V gave up 6 bases and J gave up 6 bases; unmatched junction bases: 6. Germline assignment: CDR1 SQVTM and CDR2 ANQGSEA.

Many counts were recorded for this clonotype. CDR3 sequence (DNA): TGTGCCAGCAGTCCCGGGACCGACACCGAGCAGTACTTC. It translates to CASSPGTDTEQYF. This chain uses TRBV6-5 with TRBJ2-7; tentatively, D is TRBD1 or TRBD2 (5 bases each). The CDR3 covers 13 residues. The V and J ends lost 5 bases and 6 bases respectively, with 14 bases between them. Germline CDR1 reads MNHEY; CDR2 reads SVGAGI.

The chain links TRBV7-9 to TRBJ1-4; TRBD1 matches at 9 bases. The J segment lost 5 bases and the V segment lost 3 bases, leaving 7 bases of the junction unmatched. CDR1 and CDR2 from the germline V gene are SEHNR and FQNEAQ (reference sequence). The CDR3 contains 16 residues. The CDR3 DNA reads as TGTGCCAGCAGCTTTAGGTCACAGGGGGCAAATGAAAAACTGTTTTTT. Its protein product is CASSFRSQGANEKLFF.

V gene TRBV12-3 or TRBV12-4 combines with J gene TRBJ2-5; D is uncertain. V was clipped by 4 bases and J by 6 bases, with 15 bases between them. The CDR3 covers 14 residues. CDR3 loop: CASSSNRQAQTQYF. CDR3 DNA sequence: TGTGCCAGCAGTTCCAATCGGCAGGCCCAGACCCAGTACTTC.

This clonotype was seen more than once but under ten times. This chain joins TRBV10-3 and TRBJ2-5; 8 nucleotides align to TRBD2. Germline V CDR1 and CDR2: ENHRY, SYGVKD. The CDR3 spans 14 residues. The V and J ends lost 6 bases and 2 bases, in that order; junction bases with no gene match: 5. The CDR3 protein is CAIRVSGEQETQYF. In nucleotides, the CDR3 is TGTGCCATCAGAGTTAGCGGGGAACAAGAGACCCAGTACTTC.

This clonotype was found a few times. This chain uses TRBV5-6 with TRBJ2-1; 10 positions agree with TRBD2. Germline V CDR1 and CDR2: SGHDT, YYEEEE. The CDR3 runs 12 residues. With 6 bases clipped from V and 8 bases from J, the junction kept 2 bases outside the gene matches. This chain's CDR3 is CASTSGSYEQFF. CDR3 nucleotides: TGTGCCAGCACTAGCGGGAGTTATGAGCAGTTCTTC.

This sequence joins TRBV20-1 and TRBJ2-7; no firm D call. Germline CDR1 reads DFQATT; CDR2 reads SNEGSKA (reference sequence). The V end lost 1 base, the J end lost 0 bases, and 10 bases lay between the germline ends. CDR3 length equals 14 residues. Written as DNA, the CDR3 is TGCAGTGCTAGAGGCTCTGGCGGCTCCTACGAGCAGTACTTC. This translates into CSARGSGGSYEQYF.

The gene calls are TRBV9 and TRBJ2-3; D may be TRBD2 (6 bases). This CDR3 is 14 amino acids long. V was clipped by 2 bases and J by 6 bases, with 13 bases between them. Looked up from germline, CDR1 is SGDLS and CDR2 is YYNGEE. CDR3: CASSVVPGGDTQYF. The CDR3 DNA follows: TGTGCCAGCAGCGTGGTCCCTGGAGGGGATACGCAGTATTTT.

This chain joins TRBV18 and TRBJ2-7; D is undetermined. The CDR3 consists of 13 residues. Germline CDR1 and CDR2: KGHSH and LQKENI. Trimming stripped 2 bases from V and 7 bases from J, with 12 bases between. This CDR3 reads CASSPRAGEEQYF. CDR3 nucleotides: TGTGCCAGCTCACCAAGGGCCGGAGAAGAGCAGTACTTC.

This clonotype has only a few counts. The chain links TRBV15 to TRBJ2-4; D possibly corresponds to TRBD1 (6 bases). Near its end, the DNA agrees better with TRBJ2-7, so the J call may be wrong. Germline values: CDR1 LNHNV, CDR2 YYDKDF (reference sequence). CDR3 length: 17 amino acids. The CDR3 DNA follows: TGTGCCACCAGCAGAGGCTGGACAGCATCCGATACCTACGAGCAGTACTTC. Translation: CATSRGWTASDTYEQYF.

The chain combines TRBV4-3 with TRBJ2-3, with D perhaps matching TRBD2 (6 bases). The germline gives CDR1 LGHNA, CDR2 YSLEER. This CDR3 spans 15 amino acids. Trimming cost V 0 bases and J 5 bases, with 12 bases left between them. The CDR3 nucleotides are TGCGCCAGCAGCCAAGAGTGGAGGGGAGTAGATACGCAGTATTTT. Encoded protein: CASSQEWRGVDTQYF.

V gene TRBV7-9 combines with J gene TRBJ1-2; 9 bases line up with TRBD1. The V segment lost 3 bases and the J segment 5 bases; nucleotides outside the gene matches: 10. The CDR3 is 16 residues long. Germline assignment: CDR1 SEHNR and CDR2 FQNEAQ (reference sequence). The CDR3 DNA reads TGTGCCAGCAGCTTGGGACAGGGTGAGAGGTGGTATGGCTACACCTTC. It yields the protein CASSLGQGERWYGYTF.

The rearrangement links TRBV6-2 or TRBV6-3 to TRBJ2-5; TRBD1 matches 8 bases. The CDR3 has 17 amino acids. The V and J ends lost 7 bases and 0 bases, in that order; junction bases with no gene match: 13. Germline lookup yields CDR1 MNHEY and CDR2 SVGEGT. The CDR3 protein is CASTRTGQGKYQETQYF. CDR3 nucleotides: TGTGCCAGCACCAGAACTGGACAGGGAAAGTACCAAGAGACCCAGTACTTC.

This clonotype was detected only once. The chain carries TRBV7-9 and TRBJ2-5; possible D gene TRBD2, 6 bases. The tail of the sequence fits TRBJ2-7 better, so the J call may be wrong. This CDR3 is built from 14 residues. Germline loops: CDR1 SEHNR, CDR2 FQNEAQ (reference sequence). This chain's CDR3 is CASSAYGTGDEQYF. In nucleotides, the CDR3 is TGTGCCAGCAGCGCGTACGGGACTGGGGACGAGCAGTACTTC.

In DNA form, the CDR3 reads TGTGCCAGCAGTGACCCGGACGGGGCTGAAGCTTTCTTT. The encoded protein is CASSDPDGAEAFF. The rearrangement joins TRBV6-6 to TRBJ1-1; unclear D gene. V lost 5 bases and J 6 bases, leaving 13 bases between the germline ends. CDR1 and CDR2 from the germline V gene are MNHNY and SVGAGI (reference sequence). The CDR3 totals 13 residues.

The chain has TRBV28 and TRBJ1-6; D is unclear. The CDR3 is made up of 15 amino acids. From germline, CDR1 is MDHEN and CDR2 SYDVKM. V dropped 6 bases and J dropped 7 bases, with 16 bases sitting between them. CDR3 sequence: CASRPAARPNSPLHF. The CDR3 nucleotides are TGTGCCAGCAGGCCGGCAGCAAGACCGAATTCACCCCTCCACTTT.

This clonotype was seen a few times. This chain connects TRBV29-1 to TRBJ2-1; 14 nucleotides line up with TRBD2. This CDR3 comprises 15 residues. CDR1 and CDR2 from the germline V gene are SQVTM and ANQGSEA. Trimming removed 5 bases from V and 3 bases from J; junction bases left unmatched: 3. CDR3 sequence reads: CSVWTSGRNYNEQFF. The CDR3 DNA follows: TGCAGCGTTTGGACTAGCGGGAGGAACTACAATGAGCAGTTCTTC.

CDR3 loop: CASRVSSTGPNEQFF. As DNA, the CDR3 is TGCGCCAGCCGGGTCTCATCGACTGGACCCAATGAGCAGTTCTTC. V gene TRBV5-1 combines with J gene TRBJ2-1, with unresolved D. Germline V CDR1 and CDR2: SGHRS, YFSETQ. The germline V and J ends were trimmed by 7 bases and 6 bases, with 20 bases remaining between them. The length of the CDR3 is 15 residues.

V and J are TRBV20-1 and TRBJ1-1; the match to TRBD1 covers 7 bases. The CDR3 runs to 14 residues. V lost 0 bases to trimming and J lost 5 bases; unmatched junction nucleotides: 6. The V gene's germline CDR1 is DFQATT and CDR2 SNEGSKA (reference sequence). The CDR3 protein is CSAREGGLGTEAFF. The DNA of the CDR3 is TGCAGTGCTAGAGAAGGGGGCCTGGGGACTGAAGCTTTCTTT.